The rows below give T cell receptor beta chains drawn from one sample of a study of cytomegalovirus exposure and HLA in healthy donors. Assay: immunoSEQ multiplex PCR; the TCRdb copy retains only in-frame clones and omits some. The sample has some 150,000 clones; over 80% are singletons. Sequenced input: PBMCs. Receptor source: a woman in her thirties in good health and CMV-seropositive. Both conserved end residues are part of each CDR3. A D gene is named only where the DNA matches it firmly. Not all rows give a size; the values are once, few, many and, for expanded clones, a class.

TRBV5-5	TRBJ2-5	TRBD1	-	TGTGCCAGCAGATCCACCGGGACAGGGGCCCTCGAGACCCAGTACTTC	CASRSTGTGALETQYF
TRBV5-1	TRBJ2-3	-	-	TGCGCCAGCAGCTCTGGAGTCAGAACAGATACGCAGTATTTT	CASSSGVRTDTQYF
TRBV2	TRBJ2-3	-	-	TGTGCCAGCGGAAGAGGGGGAGAACACACAGATACGCAGTATTTT	CASGRGGEHTDTQYF
TRBV7-2	TRBJ1-2	-	-	TGTGCCAGCAGCTTAAGGAGCTATGGCTACACCTTC	CASSLRSYGYTF
TRBV2	TRBJ2-4	TRBD2	-	TGTGCCAGCATGCGGGGGGGCGCTAACATTCAGTACTTC	CASMRGGANIQYF
TRBV6-5	TRBJ2-3	-	once	TGTGCCAGCAGTCGACAGGCGGCTCGCACAGATACGCAGTATTTT	CASSRQAARTDTQYF
TRBV2	TRBJ2-3	TRBD2	-	TGTGCCAGCAGTAACGCGACTAGCGGGAGAAATGCAGATACGCAGTATTTT	CASSNATSGRNADTQYF
TRBV28	TRBJ2-5	TRBD2	-	TGTGCCAGCAGTCACGGACTAGCGGGAGCAGAGACCCAGTACTTC	CASSHGLAGAETQYF
TRBV5-1	TRBJ2-1	-	-	TGCGCCAGCAGCTTGGAGGGGCAGTCTGAGCAGTTCTTC	CASSLEGQSEQFF
TRBV20-1	TRBJ2-7	-	-	TGCAGTGCTTGGGACTTATACGAGCAGTACTTC	CSAWDLYEQYF
TRBV11-3	TRBJ2-3	TRBD1	-	TGTGCCAGCAGCTTAGACGGACAGGGGGTCGATACGCAGTATTTT	CASSLDGQGVDTQYF
TRBV10-3	TRBJ2-1	-	once	TGTGCCATCAGGCCGGGAGACTCTGGGAATGAGCAGTTCTTC	CAIRPGDSGNEQFF
TRBV6-4	TRBJ2-3	-	-	TGTGCCAGCAGCGCTAAAGGAGGCACAGATACGCAGTATTTT	CASSAKGGTDTQYF
TRBV2	TRBJ1-2	-	-	TGTGCCAGCAGTGTAGGACAGCTTAACTATGGCTACACCTTC	CASSVGQLNYGYTF
TRBV28	TRBJ1-1	TRBD1	-	TGTGCCATCGCAGGGGGCATGTACACTGAAGCTTTCTTT	CAIAGGMYTEAFF
TRBV19	TRBJ1-1	TRBD1	-	TGTGCCAGTAGTGTGGACAGGGGGCGATGGAACACTGAAGCTTTCTTT	CASSVDRGRWNTEAFF
TRBV6-1	TRBJ2-1	TRBD1	-	TGTGCCAGCAGCAGGGGGACCCACCCCCACAATGAGCAGTTCTTC	CASSRGTHPHNEQFF
TRBV21-1	TRBJ2-7	-	-	TGTGCCAGCGGCTTGGACAGGGGGCTCTACGAGCAGTACTTC	CASGLDRGLYEQYF
TRBV6-6	TRBJ2-2	-	-	TGTGCCAGCAGTTTCGGTCCGAACACCGGGGAGCTGTTTTTT	CASSFGPNTGELFF
TRBV7-8	TRBJ2-5	TRBD2	-	TGTGCCAGCAGCTCCTCCATAGCGGGAGGAAAAGAGACCCAGTACTTC	CASSSSIAGGKETQYF
TRBV7-8	TRBJ2-7	-	few	TGTGCCAGCAGCGTGAGGGACTACGAGCAGTACTTC	CASSVRDYEQYF
TRBV4-2	TRBJ1-1	-	-	TGTGCCAGCAGCCAGGATACGGGACACAAGAACACTGAAGCTTTCTTT	CASSQDTGHKNTEAFF
TRBV4-1	TRBJ2-5	-	-	TGCGCCAGCAGCCAAGAAGCCGAGACCCAGTACTTC	CASSQEAETQYF
TRBV7-2	TRBJ2-3	-	once	TGTGCCAGCAGTTTTAGACGGTGGCAGGGGGATACGCAGTATTTT	CASSFRRWQGDTQYF
TRBV11-2	TRBJ2-7	TRBD1	-	TGTGCCAGCAGCCCGGGGACAGGGGGTACCCACGAGCAGTACTTC	CASSPGTGGTHEQYF
TRBV6-5	TRBJ1-3	-	-	TGTGCCAGCAGCTTAGACCGGAGCTCTGGAAACACCATATATTTT	CASSLDRSSGNTIYF
TRBV11-1	TRBJ2-5	TRBD2	once	TGTGCCAGCAGCGAGGGGACTAGCGGTGAGACCCAGTACTTC	CASSEGTSGETQYF
TRBV12-2	TRBJ2-5	-	-	TGTGCAAGTCGCTCCGGACTAGCGACGACCCAGTACTTC	CASRSGLATTQYF
TRBV2	TRBJ2-3	-	-	TGTGCCAGCAGACGACAGGGGACTACAACAGATACGCAGTATTTT	CASRRQGTTTDTQYF
TRBV10-2	TRBJ2-5	-	once	TGCGCCAGCAGTGAGTCTAACAGAGAGGAGACCCAGTACTTC	CASSESNREETQYF
TRBV28	TRBJ1-2	TRBD1	-	TGTGCCAGCAGTGAGGGGACAGGGAGGAATGGCTACACCTTC	CASSEGTGRNGYTF
TRBV29-1	TRBJ2-2	TRBD1	-	TGCAGCGTCCAACAGGGGGCGGACACCGGGGAGCTGTTTTTT	CSVQQGADTGELFF
TRBV27	TRBJ2-1	TRBD1	-	TGTGCCAGCAGTCCTACAGGGGCACTCAGCTTAGGTGAGCAGTTCTTC	CASSPTGALSLGEQFF
TRBV28	TRBJ2-1	-	-	TGTGCCAGCAGTTTATTGGGCCCGAGCTCCTACAATGAGCAGTTCTTC	CASSLLGPSSYNEQFF
TRBV5-1	TRBJ2-7	TRBD1	-	TGCGCCAGCAGCCTCGCGACAGGGATCTACTACGAGCAGTACTTC	CASSLATGIYYEQYF
TRBV18	TRBJ2-2	TRBD1	-	TGTGCCAGCTCACCGGGACAGGGGTACACCGGGGAGCTGTTTTTT	CASSPGQGYTGELFF
TRBV11-2	TRBJ2-7	TRBD2	once	TGTGCCAGCAGCTTAGTCCAGGGACTACGCGAGCAGTACTTC	CASSLVQGLREQYF
TRBV29-1	TRBJ2-1	TRBD2	-	TGCAGCGCACGACTAGCGGGGGGCCTCAATGAGCAGTTCTTC	CSARLAGGLNEQFF
TRBV5-1	TRBJ1-2	-	-	TGCGCCAGCAGCTTGGGCCTTCCCCACTTCTATGGCTACACCTTC	CASSLGLPHFYGYTF